The present TCR beta chain was sequenced within a study of OX40 agonist ivuxolimab in advanced cancers. General observations from the study: Expanded clones were, on average, more numerous among CD8+ T cells than CD4+. Still undetermined is the antigen specificity of the expanded peripheral T cells.

With regard to this clone: What it binds is unknown.

On cycle 4 day 1 and cycle 7 day 1, as well as at baseline, blood was sampled. Sequencing used immunoSEQ multiplex PCR; TCRdb keeps in-frame clones, though not all of them. The sample shows over 35,000 clones, about 79% of them seen only once. The TCR originated in an adult with an advanced solid tumor such as melanoma, head and neck, liver or kidney cancer. The sample here was CD4+ or CD8+ T cells sorted from blood, taken in a trial of the OX40 agonist ivuxolimab.

CDR3 DNA: TGTGCCAGCAGTACCCGGGACAGGGTAGTGACTGAAGCTTTCTTT. This sequence encodes CASSTRDRVVTEAFF. V is TRBV27 and J is TRBJ1-1, with 9 bases fitting TRBD1. V gave up 5 bases and J gave up 5 bases; unmatched junction bases: 9. Germline-derived CDR1 and CDR2 are MNHEY and SMNVEV (reference sequence). This CDR3 contains 15 residues.